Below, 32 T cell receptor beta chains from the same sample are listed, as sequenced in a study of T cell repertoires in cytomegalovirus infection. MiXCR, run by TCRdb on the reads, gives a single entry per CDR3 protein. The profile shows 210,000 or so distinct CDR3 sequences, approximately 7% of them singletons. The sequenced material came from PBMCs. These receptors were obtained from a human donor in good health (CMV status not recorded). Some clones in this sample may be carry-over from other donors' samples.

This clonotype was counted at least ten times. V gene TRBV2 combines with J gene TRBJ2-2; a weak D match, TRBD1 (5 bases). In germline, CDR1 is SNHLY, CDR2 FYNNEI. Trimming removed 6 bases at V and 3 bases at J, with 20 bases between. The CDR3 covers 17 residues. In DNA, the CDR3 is TGTGCCAGCAGGAGCCGTCTTAGGGGTGGGGACACCGGGGAGCTGTTTTTT. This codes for CASRSRLRGGDTGELFF.

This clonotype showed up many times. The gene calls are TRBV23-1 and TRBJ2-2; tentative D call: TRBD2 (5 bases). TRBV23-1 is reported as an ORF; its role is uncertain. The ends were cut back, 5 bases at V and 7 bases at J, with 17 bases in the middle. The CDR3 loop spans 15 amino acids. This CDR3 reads CASSSYRGSGGELFF. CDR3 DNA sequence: TGCGCCAGCAGTTCTTATCGGGGTTCGGGCGGGGAGCTGTTTTTT.

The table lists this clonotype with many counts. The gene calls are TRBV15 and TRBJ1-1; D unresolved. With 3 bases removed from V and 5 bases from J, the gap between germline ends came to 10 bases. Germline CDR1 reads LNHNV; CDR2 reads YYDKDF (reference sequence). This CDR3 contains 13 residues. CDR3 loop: CATSSGQLTEAFF. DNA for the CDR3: TGTGCCACCAGCAGTGGGCAGTTGACTGAAGCTTTCTTT.

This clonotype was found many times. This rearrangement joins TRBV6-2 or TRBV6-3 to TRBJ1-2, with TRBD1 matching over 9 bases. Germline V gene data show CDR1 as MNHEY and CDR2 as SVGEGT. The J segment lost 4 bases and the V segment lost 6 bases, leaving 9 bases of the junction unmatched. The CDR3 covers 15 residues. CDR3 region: CASSLQGAHLYGYTF. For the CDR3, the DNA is TGTGCCAGCAGCCTACAGGGGGCTCATCTCTATGGCTACACCTTC.

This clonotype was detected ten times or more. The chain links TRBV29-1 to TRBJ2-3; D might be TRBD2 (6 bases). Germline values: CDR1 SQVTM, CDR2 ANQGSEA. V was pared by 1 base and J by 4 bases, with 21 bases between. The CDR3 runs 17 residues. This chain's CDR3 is CSVEGSVGGFRSDTQYF. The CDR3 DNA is TGCAGCGTTGAAGGAAGTGTGGGGGGATTCAGGTCAGATACGCAGTATTTT.

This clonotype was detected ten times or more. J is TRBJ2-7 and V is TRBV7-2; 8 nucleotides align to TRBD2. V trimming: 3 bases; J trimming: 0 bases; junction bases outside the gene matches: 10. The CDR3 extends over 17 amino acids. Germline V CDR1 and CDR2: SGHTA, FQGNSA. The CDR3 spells CASSLVMLGTSSYEQYF. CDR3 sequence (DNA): TGTGCCAGCAGCTTGGTGATGTTAGGGACTAGCTCCTACGAGCAGTACTTC.

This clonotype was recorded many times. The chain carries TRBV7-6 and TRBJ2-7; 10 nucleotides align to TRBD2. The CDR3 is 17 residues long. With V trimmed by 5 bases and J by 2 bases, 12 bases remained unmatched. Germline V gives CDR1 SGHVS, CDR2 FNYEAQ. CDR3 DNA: TGTGCCAGCAGCCCAGAGCGGGGGGGCCGATGGGCCTACGAGCAGTACTTC. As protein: CASSPERGGRWAYEQYF.

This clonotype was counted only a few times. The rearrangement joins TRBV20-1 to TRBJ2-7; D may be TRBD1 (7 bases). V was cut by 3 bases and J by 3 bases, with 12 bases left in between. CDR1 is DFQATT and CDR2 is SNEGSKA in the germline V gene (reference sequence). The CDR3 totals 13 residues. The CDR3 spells CSARPRGVYEQYF. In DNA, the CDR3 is TGCAGTGCTAGGCCCAGGGGGGTCTACGAGCAGTACTTC.

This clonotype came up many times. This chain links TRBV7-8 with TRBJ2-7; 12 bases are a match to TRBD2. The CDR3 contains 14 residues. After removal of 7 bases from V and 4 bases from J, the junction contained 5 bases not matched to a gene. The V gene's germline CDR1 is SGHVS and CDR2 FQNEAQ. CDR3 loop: CASTGTSGHYEQYF. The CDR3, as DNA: TGTGCCAGCACCGGGACTAGCGGGCATTACGAGCAGTACTTC. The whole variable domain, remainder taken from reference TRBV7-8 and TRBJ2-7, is GAGVSQSPRYKVAKRGQDVALRCDPISGHVSLFWYQQALGQGPEFLTYFQNEAQLDKSGLPSDRFFAERPEGSVSTLKIQRTQQEDSAVYLCASTGTSGHYEQYFGPGTRLTVT.

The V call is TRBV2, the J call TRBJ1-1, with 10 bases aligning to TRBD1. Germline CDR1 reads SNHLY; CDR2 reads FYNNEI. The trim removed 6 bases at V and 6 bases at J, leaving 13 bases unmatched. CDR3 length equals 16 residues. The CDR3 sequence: CASRPNSGTGDAEAFF. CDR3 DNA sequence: TGTGCCAGCAGACCAAATTCTGGGACAGGGGACGCTGAAGCTTTCTTT.

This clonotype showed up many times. In DNA, the CDR3 is TGTGCCAGCAGCGTACAAGGTCAGCCCCAGCATTTT. Residues: CASSVQGQPQHF. This chain joins TRBV12-3 or TRBV12-4 and TRBJ1-5; D unresolved. V lost 6 bases and J 6 bases, leaving 9 bases between the germline ends. The CDR3 extends over 12 amino acids.

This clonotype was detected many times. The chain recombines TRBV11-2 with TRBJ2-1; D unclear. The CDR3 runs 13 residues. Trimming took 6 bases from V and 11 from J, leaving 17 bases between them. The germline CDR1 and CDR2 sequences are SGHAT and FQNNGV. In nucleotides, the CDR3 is TGTGCCAGCAGTTCCATCCGGAACGGGCAGCAGTTCTTC. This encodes CASSSIRNGQQFF.

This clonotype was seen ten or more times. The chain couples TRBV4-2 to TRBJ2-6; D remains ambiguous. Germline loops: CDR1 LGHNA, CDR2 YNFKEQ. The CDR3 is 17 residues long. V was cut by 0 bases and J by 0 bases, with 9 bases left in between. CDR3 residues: CASSQDESYSGANVLTF. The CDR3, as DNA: TGTGCCAGCAGCCAAGATGAGAGCTACTCTGGGGCCAACGTCCTGACTTTC.

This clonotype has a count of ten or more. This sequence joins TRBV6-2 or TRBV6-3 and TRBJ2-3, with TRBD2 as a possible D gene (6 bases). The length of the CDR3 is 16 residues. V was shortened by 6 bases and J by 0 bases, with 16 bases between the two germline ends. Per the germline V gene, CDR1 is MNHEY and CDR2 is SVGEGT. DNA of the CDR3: TGTGCCAGCAGACTGGGTAGCGGTTCGAGCACAGATACGCAGTATTTT. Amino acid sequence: CASRLGSGSSTDTQYF.

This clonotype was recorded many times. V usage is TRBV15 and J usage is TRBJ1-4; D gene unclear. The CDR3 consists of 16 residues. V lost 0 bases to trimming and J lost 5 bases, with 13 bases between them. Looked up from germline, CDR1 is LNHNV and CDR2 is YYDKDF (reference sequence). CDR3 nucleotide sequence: TGTGCCACCAGCAGAGATCCAAGAGAGTCAAATGAAAAACTGTTTTTT. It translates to CATSRDPRESNEKLFF.

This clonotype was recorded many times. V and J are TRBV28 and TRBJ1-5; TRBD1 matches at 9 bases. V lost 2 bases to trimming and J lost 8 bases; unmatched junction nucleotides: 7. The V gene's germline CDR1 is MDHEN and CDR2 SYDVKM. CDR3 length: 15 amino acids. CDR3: CASSLLQGAGEPQHF. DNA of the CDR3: TGTGCCAGCAGTTTACTACAGGGGGCGGGGGAGCCCCAGCATTTT.

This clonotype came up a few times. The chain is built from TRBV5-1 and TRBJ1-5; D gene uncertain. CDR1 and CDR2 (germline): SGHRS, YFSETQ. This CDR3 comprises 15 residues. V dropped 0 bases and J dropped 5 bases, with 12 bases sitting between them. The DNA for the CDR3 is TGCGCCAGCAGCTTGGATCCGGGTGGGGATCAGCCCCAGCATTTT. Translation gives CASSLDPGGDQPQHF.

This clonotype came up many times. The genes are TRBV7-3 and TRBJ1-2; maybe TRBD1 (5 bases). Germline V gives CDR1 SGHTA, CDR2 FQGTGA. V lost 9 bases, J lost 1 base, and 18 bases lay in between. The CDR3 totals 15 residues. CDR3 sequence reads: CASIRGEPLNYGYTF. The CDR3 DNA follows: TGTGCCAGTATTCGGGGCGAACCACTTAACTATGGCTACACCTTC.

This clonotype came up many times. The DNA for the CDR3 is TGTGCCAGCAGCCAAGATTCGAGGGGTACCTATGGCTACACCTTC. As protein: CASSQDSRGTYGYTF. The rearrangement uses TRBV4-2 and TRBJ1-2; tentative D call: TRBD1 (5 bases). This CDR3 has 15 residues. V was trimmed by 0 bases and J by 4 bases, leaving 12 bases between them. CDR1 is LGHNA, CDR2 YNFKEQ, per germline.

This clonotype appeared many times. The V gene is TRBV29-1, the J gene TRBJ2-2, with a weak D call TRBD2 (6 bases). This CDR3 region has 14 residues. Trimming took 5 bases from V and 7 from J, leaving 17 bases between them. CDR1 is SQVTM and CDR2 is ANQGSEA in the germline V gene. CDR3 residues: CSVQLGAAGGELFF. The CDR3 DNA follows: TGCAGCGTTCAGCTAGGCGCAGCGGGCGGGGAGCTGTTTTTT.

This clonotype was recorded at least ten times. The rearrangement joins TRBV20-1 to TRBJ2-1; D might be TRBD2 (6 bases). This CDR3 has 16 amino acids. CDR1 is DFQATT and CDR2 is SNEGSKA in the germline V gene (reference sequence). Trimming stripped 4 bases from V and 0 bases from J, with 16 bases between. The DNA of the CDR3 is TGCAGTGCTAAGTCCTGGGGGGAATCCTCCTACAATGAGCAGTTCTTC. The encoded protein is CSAKSWGESSYNEQFF.

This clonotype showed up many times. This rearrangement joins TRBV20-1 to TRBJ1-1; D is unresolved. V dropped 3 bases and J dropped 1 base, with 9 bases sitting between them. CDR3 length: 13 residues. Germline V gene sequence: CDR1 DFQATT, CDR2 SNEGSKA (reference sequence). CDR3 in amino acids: CSAREAANTEAFF. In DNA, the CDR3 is TGCAGTGCTAGGGAAGCCGCGAACACTGAAGCTTTCTTT.

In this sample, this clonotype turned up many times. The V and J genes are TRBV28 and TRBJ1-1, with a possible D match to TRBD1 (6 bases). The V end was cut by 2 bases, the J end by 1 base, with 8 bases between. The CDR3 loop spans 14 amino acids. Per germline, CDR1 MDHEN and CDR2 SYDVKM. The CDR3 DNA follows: TGTGCCAGCAGTTTAGGACAGAAGAACACTGAAGCTTTCTTT. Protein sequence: CASSLGQKNTEAFF.

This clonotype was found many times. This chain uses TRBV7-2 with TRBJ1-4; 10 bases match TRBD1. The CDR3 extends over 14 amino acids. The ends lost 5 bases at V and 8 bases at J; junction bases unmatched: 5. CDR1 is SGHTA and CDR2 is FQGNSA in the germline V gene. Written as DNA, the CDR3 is TGTGCCAGCAGCAGAGGGACAGGGGCGGAAAAACTGTTTTTT. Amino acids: CASSRGTGAEKLFF.

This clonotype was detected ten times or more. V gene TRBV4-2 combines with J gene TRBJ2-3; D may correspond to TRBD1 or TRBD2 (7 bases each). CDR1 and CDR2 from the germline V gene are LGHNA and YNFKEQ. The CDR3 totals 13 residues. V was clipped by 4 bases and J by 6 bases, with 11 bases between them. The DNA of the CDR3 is TGTGCCAGCAGCCGGCAGGGGGGGGATACGCAGTATTTT. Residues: CASSRQGGDTQYF.

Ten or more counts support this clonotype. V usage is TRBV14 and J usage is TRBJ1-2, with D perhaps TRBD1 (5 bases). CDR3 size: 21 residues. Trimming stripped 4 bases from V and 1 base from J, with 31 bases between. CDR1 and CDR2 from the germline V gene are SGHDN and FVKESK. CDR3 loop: CASSLGPIRGGSVRGNYGYTF. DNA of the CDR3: TGTGCCAGCAGCCTTGGACCGATCCGGGGGGGATCAGTGCGCGGTAACTATGGCTACACCTTC.

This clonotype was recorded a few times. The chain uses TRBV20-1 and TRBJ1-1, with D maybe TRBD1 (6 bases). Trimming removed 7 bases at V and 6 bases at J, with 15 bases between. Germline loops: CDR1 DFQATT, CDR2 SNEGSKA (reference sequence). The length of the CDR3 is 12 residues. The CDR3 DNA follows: TGCAGTGTCGCCCAGGGGAGACCTGAAGCTTTCTTT. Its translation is CSVAQGRPEAFF.

CDR3 amino acids: CAISPGLAGGSSYNEQFF. The CDR3 region has the DNA TGTGCCATCAGTCCGGGACTAGCGGGGGGAAGCTCCTACAATGAGCAGTTCTTC. J is TRBJ2-1 and V is TRBV10-3, with 15 bases identical to TRBD2. Germline V lookup: CDR1 ENHRY, CDR2 SYGVKD. The J segment lost 0 bases and the V segment lost 5 bases, leaving 5 bases of the junction unmatched. There are 18 residues in the CDR3.

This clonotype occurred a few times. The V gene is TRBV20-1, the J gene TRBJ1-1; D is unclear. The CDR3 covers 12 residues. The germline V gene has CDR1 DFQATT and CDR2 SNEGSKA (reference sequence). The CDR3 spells CSVSWSPPGAFF. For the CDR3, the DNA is TGCAGCGTTTCATGGTCCCCTCCGGGGGCTTTCTTT.

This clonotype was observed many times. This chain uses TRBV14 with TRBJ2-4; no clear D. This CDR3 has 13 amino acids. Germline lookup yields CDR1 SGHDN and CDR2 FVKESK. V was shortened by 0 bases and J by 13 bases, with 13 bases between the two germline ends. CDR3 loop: CASSQDQAVPQYF. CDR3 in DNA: TGTGCCAGCAGCCAAGATCAAGCCGTTCCGCAGTACTTC.

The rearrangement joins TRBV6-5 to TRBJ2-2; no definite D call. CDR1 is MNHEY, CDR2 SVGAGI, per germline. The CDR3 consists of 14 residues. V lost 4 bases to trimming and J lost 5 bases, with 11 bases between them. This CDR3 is CASSSSGFTGELFF. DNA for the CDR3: TGTGCCAGCAGTTCTAGTGGGTTTACCGGGGAGCTGTTTTTT.

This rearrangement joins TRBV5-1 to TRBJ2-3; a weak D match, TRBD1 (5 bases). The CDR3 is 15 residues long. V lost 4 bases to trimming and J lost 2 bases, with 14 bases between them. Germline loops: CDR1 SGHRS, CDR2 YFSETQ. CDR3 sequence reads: CASSASSGPTDTQYF. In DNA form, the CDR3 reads TGCGCCAGCAGCGCCAGTTCAGGGCCCACAGATACGCAGTATTTT.